The T cell receptor (beta chain) under discussion was sequenced for a study of T cells in localized non-small cell lung cancer. General study findings and limits: There was an association of higher blood T cell density with longer overall survival. Clonality of T cells reached its maximum in uninvolved adjacent lung, surpassing tumor.

The CDR3 totals 15 residues. Trimming removed 0 bases at V and 6 bases at J, with 14 bases between. From germline, CDR1 is SGHNT and CDR2 YENEEA. TCRdb's table, derived via immunoSEQ multiplex PCR, lists solely in-frame clones and lacks some. The table has under 2,000 clones, around 20% seen once. The table lists this clone with a few counts. Its cognate antigen is unknown. The TCR sequence derives from a male donor older than 55 with stage II squamous cell lung carcinoma. The chain joins TRBV11-3 to TRBJ1-2; no clear D gene. The specimen comprised lung tumor tissue, sampled before any cancer treatment. The CDR3 sequence: CASSLDTVITDGYTF. The CDR3 DNA follows: TGTGCCAGCAGCTTAGACACGGTGATTACGGATGGCTACACCTTC.